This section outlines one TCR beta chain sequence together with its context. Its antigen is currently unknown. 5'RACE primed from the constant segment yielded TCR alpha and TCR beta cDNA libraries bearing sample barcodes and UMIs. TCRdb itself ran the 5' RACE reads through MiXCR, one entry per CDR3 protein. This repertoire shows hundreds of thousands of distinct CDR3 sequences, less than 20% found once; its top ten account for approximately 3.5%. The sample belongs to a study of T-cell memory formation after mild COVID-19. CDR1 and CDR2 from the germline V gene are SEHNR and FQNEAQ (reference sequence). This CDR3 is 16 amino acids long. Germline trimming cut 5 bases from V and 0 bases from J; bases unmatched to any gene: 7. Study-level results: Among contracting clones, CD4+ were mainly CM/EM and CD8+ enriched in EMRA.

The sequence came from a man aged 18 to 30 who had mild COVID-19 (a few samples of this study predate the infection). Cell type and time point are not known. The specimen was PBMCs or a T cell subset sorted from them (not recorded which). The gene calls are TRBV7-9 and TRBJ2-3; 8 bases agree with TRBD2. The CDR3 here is CASSVTRGASTDTQYF. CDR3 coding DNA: TGTGCCAGCAGCGTGACGCGGGGGGCGAGCACAGATACGCAGTATTTT.